The 19 T cell receptor beta chains given below trace back to one sample, sequenced in a study of T cells in Graves' hyperthyroidism and ophthalmopathy. Using RNA transcripts as the source, TCR beta CDR3 regions were amplified. The TCR CDR3 was amplified in a first-round RT-PCR using the HTBI primer set. TCRdb called the multiplex PCR reads again in MiXCR, with one record for every CDR3 protein. The sample includes around 420,000 distinct CDR3 sequences, 15% to 19% of them seen just once. The sample comprised blood. All receptors derive from a woman aged 18-29 years with Graves' hyperthyroidism.

This clonotype was detected ten times or more. The chain joins TRBV20-1 to TRBJ2-2; 8 bases are a match to TRBD1. Germline-derived CDR1 and CDR2 are DFQATT and SNEGSKA (reference sequence). Trimming removed 3 bases from V and 4 bases from J; junction bases left unmatched: 7. This CDR3 region has 15 residues. The CDR3 region is CSARPQGAGTGELFF. The CDR3, as DNA: TGCAGTGCTAGGCCCCAGGGGGCCGGCACCGGGGAGCTGTTTTTT.

This clonotype has ten or more counts. This rearrangement joins TRBV24-1 to TRBJ2-5; D perhaps matches TRBD2 (6 bases). This CDR3 has 14 amino acids. Per germline, CDR1 KGHDR and CDR2 SFDVKD. Trimming left V 0 bases short and J 5 bases short, with 9 bases between. The CDR3 protein is CATSDLGGSETQYF. The DNA of the CDR3 is TGTGCCACCAGTGATTTGGGAGGGTCCGAGACCCAGTACTTC.

The sample holds many counts of this clonotype. The chain links TRBV6-5 to TRBJ2-7, with 10 bases aligning to TRBD2. The germline CDR1 and CDR2 sequences are MNHEY and SVGAGI. V lost 0 bases and J lost 4; bases outside the gene matches: 6. This CDR3 comprises 16 residues. Here the CDR3 DNA reads TGTGCCAGCAGTTACTCGAGAGCGGGAGGGCTATACGAGCAGTACTTC. Encoded protein: CASSYSRAGGLYEQYF.

This clonotype has ten or more counts. The chain recombines TRBV7-9 with TRBJ2-7; D is uncertain. CDR1 SEHNR and CDR2 FQNEAQ come from the germline V gene (reference sequence). The CDR3 is made up of 15 amino acids. The V gene lost 5 bases and the J gene lost 0 bases, with 14 bases spanning the gap. CDR3 DNA: TGTGCCAGCAGCCCCGGTCGGACGAGCTCCTACGAGCAGTACTTC. It translates to CASSPGRTSSYEQYF. Full variable domain (missing parts from reference TRBV7-9 and TRBJ2-7): DTGVSQNPRHKITKRGQNVTFRCDPISEHNRLYWYRQTLGQGPEFLTYFQNEAQLEKSRLLSDRFSAERPKGSFSTLEIQRTEQGDSAMYLCASSPGRTSSYEQYFGPGTRLTVT.

This clonotype has a count of ten or more. The V gene is TRBV6-5, the J gene TRBJ2-7, with 9 nucleotides matching TRBD2. CDR1 and CDR2 (germline): MNHEY, SVGAGI. V lost 2 bases and J lost 6; bases outside the gene matches: 8. The CDR3 is 15 amino acids. CDR3 coding DNA: TGTGCCAGCAGTTACATGGCGGGGGGGCATATCGAGCAGTACTTC. Translating it yields CASSYMAGGHIEQYF.

The J gene is TRBJ2-1, the V gene TRBV28; the match to TRBD2 covers 8 bases. V shed 4 bases, J shed 6 bases, and the junction held 5 bases outside the gene matches. Germline CDR1 reads MDHEN; CDR2 reads SYDVKM. This CDR3 has 14 amino acids. As DNA, the CDR3 is TGTGCCAGCAGTTCACCAGCGGGGGTCAATGAGCAGTTCTTC. It codes for CASSSPAGVNEQFF. Full variable domain (rest looked up from reference TRBV28 and TRBJ2-1): DVKVTQSSRYLVKRTGEKVFLECVQDMDHENMFWYRQDPGLGLRLIYFSYDVKMKEKGDIPEGYSVSREKKERFSLILESASTNQTSMYLCASSSPAGVNEQFFGPGTRLTVL.

CDR3 protein: CASSVGAGAGVRDEQYF. The CDR3 region has the DNA TGTGCCAGCAGCGTAGGGGCAGGAGCGGGTGTTCGCGACGAGCAGTACTTC. J is TRBJ2-7 and V is TRBV9; TRBD2 is a possible D gene (6 bases). The V end was cut by 0 bases, the J end by 5 bases, with 21 bases between. The CDR3 is made up of 17 amino acids. Germline CDR1 SGDLS, CDR2 YYNGEE.

This clonotype has a count of ten or more. J is TRBJ2-5 and V is TRBV24-1; D might be TRBD1 (6 bases). V was shortened by 4 bases and J by 5 bases, with 13 bases between the two germline ends. This CDR3 has 14 residues. The germline V gene has CDR1 KGHDR and CDR2 SFDVKD. The CDR3 reads CATSDETGLETQYF. The CDR3 DNA follows: TGTGCCACCAGTGACGAAACAGGGTTGGAGACCCAGTACTTC.

This clonotype was seen repeatedly, ten times or more. CDR3 coding DNA: TGTGCCAGCAGCGCGGGGACAGGGGTCCCGTTTTTT. The encoded protein is CASSAGTGVPFF. The chain uses TRBV5-6 and TRBJ2-2; TRBD1 aligns across 10 bases. The CDR3 is made up of 12 amino acids. In germline, CDR1 is SGHDT, CDR2 YYEEEE. The V gene end was trimmed by 4 bases and the J gene end by 16 bases; junction bases not matched to a gene: 7.

This clonotype was counted many times. This chain uses TRBV18 with TRBJ1-4; unclear D gene. CDR1 is KGHSH, CDR2 LQKENI, per germline. The CDR3 extends over 15 amino acids. V was cut by 3 bases and J by 4 bases, with 12 bases left in between. This chain's CDR3 is CASSPPGYGNEKLFF. The CDR3 DNA follows: TGTGCCAGCTCACCCCCCGGCTATGGTAATGAAAAACTGTTTTTT.

There are many counts of this clonotype. The chain has TRBV3-1 and TRBJ2-1; 9 positions match TRBD2. Losses at the gene ends were 1 base for V and 5 bases for J; bases not matched to a gene: 6. Germline V gene lookup returns CDR1 LGHDT and CDR2 YNNKEL (reference sequence). The CDR3 spans 16 residues. DNA for the CDR3: TGTGCCAGCAGCCAAGGCGGGAGGGATATGAACAATGAGCAGTTCTTC. It translates to CASSQGGRDMNNEQFF.

This clonotype has just a few counts. This chain joins TRBV7-3 and TRBJ2-7, with TRBD1 as a possible D gene (7 bases). Germline CDR1 SGHTA, CDR2 FQGTGA. This CDR3 spans 15 amino acids. V was trimmed by 0 bases and J by 2 bases, leaving 11 bases between them. CDR3 sequence (DNA): TGTGCCAGCAGCTTAACTGGGGGGACAGCCTACGAGCAGTACTTC. Its protein product is CASSLTGGTAYEQYF.

This clonotype was seen at least ten times. The chain joins TRBV10-3 to TRBJ1-4, with D possibly matching TRBD1 (6 bases). The CDR3 has 13 amino acids. Between the trimmed V and J ends, which lost 3 bases and 6 bases, there was a span of 8 bases. Germline assignment: CDR1 ENHRY and CDR2 SYGVKD. CDR3 DNA sequence: TGTGCCATCAGTGACCGGGGGCATGAAAAACTGTTTTTT. Translated, it gives CAISDRGHEKLFF.

This clonotype was seen more than once but under ten times. V is TRBV6-4 and J is TRBJ2-7; D assignment may be TRBD1 or TRBD2 (5 bases each). Looked up from germline, CDR1 is MRHNA and CDR2 is SNTAGT. The length of the CDR3 is 13 residues. Trimming stripped 6 bases from V and 3 bases from J, with 12 bases between. DNA for the CDR3: TGTGCCAGCAGCCCGGGGCCTCACTACGAGCAGTACTTC. Amino acids: CASSPGPHYEQYF.

This clonotype was recorded at least ten times. The gene calls are TRBV5-1 and TRBJ1-2; weak D call: TRBD1 (5 bases). CDR1 and CDR2 (germline): SGHRS, YFSETQ. Trimming cost V 4 bases and J 4 bases, with 11 bases left between them. This CDR3 is built from 13 residues. CDR3 coding DNA: TGCGCCAGCAGCCCCGACAGCGGCTATGGCTACACCTTC. Its translation is CASSPDSGYGYTF.

This clonotype has a count of ten or more. The CDR3 loop reads CAWSGTARNIQYF. CDR3 DNA: TGTGCCTGGAGCGGGACAGCTAGAAACATTCAGTACTTC. V gene TRBV30 combines with J gene TRBJ2-4; 7 bases match TRBD1. Per germline, CDR1 GTSNPN and CDR2 SVGIG (reference sequence). CDR3 size: 13 residues. V lost 3 bases to trimming and J lost 6 bases; unmatched junction nucleotides: 5.

V gene TRBV5-4 combines with J gene TRBJ2-2, with no clear D. The germline CDR1 and CDR2 sequences are SGHNT and YYREEE (reference sequence). Trimming took 4 bases from V and 1 from J, leaving 14 bases between them. The length of the CDR3 is 16 residues. The CDR3 reads CASSPPARGNTGELFF. CDR3 sequence (DNA): TGTGCCAGCAGCCCTCCGGCTAGAGGGAACACCGGGGAGCTGTTTTTT.

The chain uses TRBV4-2 and TRBJ2-1; D is perhaps TRBD1 (6 bases). CDR3 size: 12 residues. Trimming stripped 4 bases from V and 10 bases from J, with 11 bases between. Per the germline V gene, CDR1 is LGHNA and CDR2 is YNFKEQ. CDR3 residues: CASSLNREEQFF. The CDR3 DNA follows: TGTGCCAGCAGCCTCAACAGGGAGGAGCAGTTCTTC.

This clonotype was detected many times. The chain uses TRBV13 and TRBJ2-3, with 11 bases aligning to TRBD2. Germline V gene lookup returns CDR1 PRHDT and CDR2 FYEKMQ (reference sequence). V was clipped by 1 base and J by 4 bases; unmatched bases: 10. The CDR3 consists of 18 residues. CDR3 coding DNA: TGTGCCAGCAGCTTAGCTAATTTAGCGGGAGGGCTCGCAGATACGCAGTATTTT. Amino acids: CASSLANLAGGLADTQYF.